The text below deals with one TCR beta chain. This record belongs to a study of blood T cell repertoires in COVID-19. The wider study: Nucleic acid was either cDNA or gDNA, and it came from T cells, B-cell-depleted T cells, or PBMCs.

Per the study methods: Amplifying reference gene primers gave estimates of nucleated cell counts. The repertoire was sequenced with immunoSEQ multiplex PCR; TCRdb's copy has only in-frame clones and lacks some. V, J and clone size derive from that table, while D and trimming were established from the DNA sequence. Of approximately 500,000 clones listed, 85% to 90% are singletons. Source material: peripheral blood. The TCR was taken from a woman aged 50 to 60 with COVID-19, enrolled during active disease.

Written as DNA, the CDR3 is TGTGCCAGCAGCTTGGAGATTAGACAGTCGGCTTTCTTT. Translation gives CASSLEIRQSAFF. The chain recombines TRBV5-4 with TRBJ1-1; a weak D match, TRBD1 (5 bases). Per the germline V gene, CDR1 is SGHNT and CDR2 is YYREEE (reference sequence). V lost 0 bases and J lost 11, with 14 bases in between. CDR3 length: 13 residues.